The rows below give T cell receptor beta chains drawn from one sample of a study of shared clonotypes between healthy human individuals. Generated by immunoSEQ multiplex PCR, the TCRdb table keeps only in-frame clones and is missing some. The data contain roughly 2 million clones, over 85% of them singletons. The material sequenced was naive CD4+ T cells sorted from blood. The receptors originated from a man aged 18 to 30 in good health. CDR3s include the opening cysteine and the closing phenylalanine or tryptophan. Fields, in order: J gene, clone size, D gene, V gene, CDR3 DNA, CDR3 protein. The D gene is left open where the match is weak. For some rows the clone size is stated as once, few or many, or as a class when expanded; others skip it.

>TRBJ1-3|-|-|TRBV6-5
TGTGCCAGCAGTTTAGCGAGCTCTGGAAACACCATATATTTT
CASSLASSGNTIYF
>TRBJ1-2|-|-|TRBV11-2
TGTGCCAGCAGCCTGGAGGGGATCTATGGCTACACCTTC
CASSLEGIYGYTF
>TRBJ2-3|-|-|TRBV9
TGTGCCAGCAGCGTAACGCGGGGGCGCACAGATACGCAGTATTTT
CASSVTRGRTDTQYF
>TRBJ2-3|once|TRBD2|TRBV29-1
TGCAGCGTTGCCGGACTAGCAGGCACAGATACGCAGTATTTT
CSVAGLAGTDTQYF
>TRBJ1-1|-|-|TRBV6-6
TGTGCCAGCCTACAGAGGTTGAACACTGAAGCTTTCTTT
CASLQRLNTEAFF
>TRBJ1-6|-|-|TRBV7-9
TGTGCCGGTTCGTCGAAGGCTAATTCACCCCTCCACTTT
CAGSSKANSPLHF
>TRBJ1-1|-|TRBD1|TRBV2
TGTGCCAGCAGTGGGGACAGGGCAAACACTGAAGCTTTCTTT
CASSGDRANTEAFF
>TRBJ1-6|-|-|TRBV27
TGTGCCAGCTCACCTTTGGGGGCGAGCAATTCACCCCTCCACTTT
CASSPLGASNSPLHF
>TRBJ1-5|-|-|TRBV28
TGTGCCAGCAGCAAAAGGGGGGGAATCAATCAGCCCCAGCATTTT
CASSKRGGINQPQHF
>TRBJ1-1|-|-|TRBV7-2
TGTGCCAGCAGCTTAGCACGCAGACGCACCACTGAAGCTTTCTTT
CASSLARRRTTEAFF
>TRBJ2-6|-|-|TRBV5-4
TGTGCCAGCAGCTTGGTACAGGGTTCCACTGGGGCCAACGTCCTGACTTTC
CASSLVQGSTGANVLTF
>TRBJ1-1|-|-|TRBV18
TGTGCCAGCTCACCACGAGAGGGGTACACTGAAGCTTTCTTT
CASSPREGYTEAFF
>TRBJ1-2|once|TRBD1|TRBV29-1
TGCAGCGCCCTGGACTATCCGGGACAGGGGGCGGATACTAACTATGGCTACACCTTC
CSALDYPGQGADTNYGYTF
>TRBJ1-1|many|-|TRBV7-9
TGTGCCAGCAGGTTCGACAGTCACACTGAAGCTTTCTTT
CASRFDSHTEAFF
>TRBJ1-2|-|-|TRBV5-4
TGTGCCAGCAGCTTGGCGGGGGAATCGGACTATGGCTACACCTTC
CASSLAGESDYGYTF
>TRBJ2-5|-|-|TRBV25-1
TGTGCCAGCAGTGAATCAGGAACACAAGAGACCCAGTACTTC
CASSESGTQETQYF
>TRBJ2-5|-|-|TRBV2
TGTGCCAGCAGAGGGGATGGGGAGACCCAGTACTTC
CASRGDGETQYF
>TRBJ2-7|once|TRBD1|TRBV27
TGTGCCAGCAGGGGCCGGACAGGTATCTCCTACGAGCAGTACTTC
CASRGRTGISYEQYF
>TRBJ2-7|-|-|TRBV28
TGTGCCAGCAGTTACCCCGACAGCCCCTACGAGCAGTACTTC
CASSYPDSPYEQYF
>TRBJ2-1|-|TRBD2|TRBV2
TGTGCCAGCAGTGAGGGGGGGAAGGGGCCCTACAATGAGCAGTTCTTC
CASSEGGKGPYNEQFF
>TRBJ1-2|-|TRBD1|TRBV5-4
TGTGCCAGCAGGGGGACAGGGGATAACTATGGCTACACCTTC
CASRGTGDNYGYTF
>TRBJ2-7|-|-|TRBV19
TGTGCCAGCCGCCGGGACCCCGCCTACGAGCAGTACTTC
CASRRDPAYEQYF
>TRBJ1-2|-|-|TRBV5-1
TGCGCCAGCAGCTTGGGGCAGGCTTTCTATGGCTACACCTTC
CASSLGQAFYGYTF
>TRBJ2-3|-|-|TRBV2
TGTGCCAGCAACCAAGCGTGGGGCTGGGGCACAGATACGCAGTATTTT
CASNQAWGWGTDTQYF
>TRBJ2-2|-|-|TRBV28
TGTGCCAGCACCACCTACGGGGAAATCACCGGGGAGCTGTTTTTT
CASTTYGEITGELFF
>TRBJ2-3|once|-|TRBV6-5
TGTGCCAGCCATCCACCACCGGTAGAGCATACGCAGTATTTT
CASHPPPVEHTQYF
>TRBJ1-4|-|-|TRBV28
TGTGCCAGCAGCCCTGCCACGGATGCAGTTCTGTTTTTT
CASSPATDAVLFF
>TRBJ2-3|-|-|TRBV4-3
TGCGCCAGCAGCCAAGGTATGACAGATACGCAGTATTTT
CASSQGMTDTQYF
>TRBJ1-5|-|-|TRBV28
TGTGCCGTAGGGGGGAAAAGCAATCAGCCCCAGCATTTT
CAVGGKSNQPQHF
>TRBJ1-1|-|TRBD1|TRBV6-5
TGTGCCAGCAGCGGACAGGTGGCGGCTGAAGCTTTCTTT
CASSGQVAAEAFF
>TRBJ2-7|-|TRBD1|TRBV5-1
TGCGCCAGCAGCCAAGGCCCGGTCAGGGGGCCCTACGAGCAGTACTTC
CASSQGPVRGPYEQYF
>TRBJ1-5|-|-|TRBV7-2
TGTGCCAGCAGCCAGTGGACAGATCAGCCCCAGCATTTT
CASSQWTDQPQHF
>TRBJ1-1|-|-|TRBV6-6
TGTGCCAGCACCTCCGGAGGCGGGGATGAAGCTTTCTTT
CASTSGGGDEAFF
>TRBJ2-5|once|-|TRBV5-4
TGTGCCAGCAGCTTGGAAGGGAGGAGAACCCAGTACTTC
CASSLEGRRTQYF
>TRBJ2-1|-|-|TRBV10-1
TGCGCCAGCAGTGAGTTTTCGGTCCCAGCCTACGGTCGCAACAATGAGCAGTTCTTC
CASSEFSVPAYGRNNEQFF
>TRBJ1-6|-|-|TRBV5-6
TGTGCCAGCAGCTTAGATTGGAGTAATTCACCCCTCCACTTT
CASSLDWSNSPLHF
>TRBJ1-1|-|-|TRBV7-8
TGTGCCAGCAGCTACTTACCGAACACTGAAGCTTTCTTT
CASSYLPNTEAFF
>TRBJ2-7|-|TRBD2|TRBV5-4
TGTGCCAGCAGCGCTAGCGGGAGGGCGAACGAGCAGTACTTC
CASSASGRANEQYF
>TRBJ2-1|-|TRBD2|TRBV7-9
TGTGCCAGCAGCCCCGAGGGACTATCTGGAGAGCAGTTCTTC
CASSPEGLSGEQFF
>TRBJ2-2|once|-|TRBV12-5
TGTGCTAGTGGTTTGCTTGTGTCGGGGGAGCTGTTTTTT
CASGLLVSGELFF
>TRBJ1-4|once|-|TRBV21-1
TGTGCCACCTACCCCCAGGGAGGAGAGGATGAAAAACTGTTTTTT
CATYPQGGEDEKLFF
>TRBJ2-7|-|TRBD1|TRBV19
TGTGCCAGTAGCAGTAGGGGGACAGGGCTGTACGAGCAGTACTTC
CASSSRGTGLYEQYF
>TRBJ2-7|-|-|TRBV9
TGTGCCAGCAGCGTCGGTTCGGGACCAACCTCCTACGAGCAGTACTTC
CASSVGSGPTSYEQYF
>TRBJ2-1|-|TRBD2|TRBV27
TGTGCCAGCAACCCTAGCGGGGGCCGTTACAATGAGCAGTTCTTC
CASNPSGGRYNEQFF
>TRBJ2-2|-|TRBD2|TRBV4-2
TGTGCCAGCAGCCGCAGCGGGGGTGCCGGGGAGCTGTTTTTT
CASSRSGGAGELFF
>TRBJ2-7|-|TRBD1|TRBV15
TGTGCCACCAGCGGCGACAGGGGGCTTGGGGAGCAGTACTTC
CATSGDRGLGEQYF
>TRBJ2-7|-|TRBD2|TRBV7-2
TGTGCCAGCAGCCAGTCCCCAGCGGGAGGGTCCTACGAGCAGTACTTC
CASSQSPAGGSYEQYF
>TRBJ2-7|once|-|TRBV2
TGTGCCAGCAGTGAGTACGGTGCCTACGAGCAGTACTTC
CASSEYGAYEQYF
>TRBJ2-5|-|-|TRBV2
TGTGCCAGCAGTGTTAGCAGGGGGGGACAAGAGACCCAGTACTTC
CASSVSRGGQETQYF
>TRBJ1-6|-|-|TRBV25-1
TGTGCCAGCAGTGATATTCGACGGAATAATTCACCCCTCCACTTT
CASSDIRRNNSPLHF
>TRBJ2-7|-|-|TRBV5-6
TGTGCCCCCCCAGGACCCTACGAGCAGTACTTC
CAPPGPYEQYF
>TRBJ2-1|-|-|TRBV5-1
TGCGCCAGCAGCTTTGGACGAAACAATGAGCAGTTCTTC
CASSFGRNNEQFF
>TRBJ1-2|-|TRBD1|TRBV5-1
TGCGCCAGCAGCTTGGGGCAGGGGGCACGAGGCTACACCTTC
CASSLGQGARGYTF
>TRBJ1-4|-|-|TRBV5-1
TGCGCCAGCAGCTTGGTTGGGGGCATTAATGAAAAACTGTTTTTT
CASSLVGGINEKLFF
>TRBJ2-3|once|-|TRBV30
TGTGCCTGGAGTGTAATGTTTAGCACAGATACGCAGTATTTT
CAWSVMFSTDTQYF
>TRBJ2-1|-|TRBD2|TRBV27
TGTGCCAGCAGCTTCCGCCTACGGCTAGCGGGTTACAATGAGCAGTTCTTC
CASSFRLRLAGYNEQFF
>TRBJ2-1|once|-|TRBV30
TGTGCCTGGAGTACGGGAACGAGGAATGAGCAGTTCTTC
CAWSTGTRNEQFF